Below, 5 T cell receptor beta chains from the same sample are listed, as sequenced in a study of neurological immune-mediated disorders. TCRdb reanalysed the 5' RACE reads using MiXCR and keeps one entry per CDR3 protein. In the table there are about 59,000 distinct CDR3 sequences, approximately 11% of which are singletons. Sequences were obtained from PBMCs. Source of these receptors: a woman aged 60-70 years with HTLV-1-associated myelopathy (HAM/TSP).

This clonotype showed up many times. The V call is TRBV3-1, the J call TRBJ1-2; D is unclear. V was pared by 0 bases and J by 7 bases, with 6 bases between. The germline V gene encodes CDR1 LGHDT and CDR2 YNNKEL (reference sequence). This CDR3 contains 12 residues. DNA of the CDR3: TGTGCCAGCAGCCAAGATCAGGTTGGCTACACCTTC. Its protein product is CASSQDQVGYTF.

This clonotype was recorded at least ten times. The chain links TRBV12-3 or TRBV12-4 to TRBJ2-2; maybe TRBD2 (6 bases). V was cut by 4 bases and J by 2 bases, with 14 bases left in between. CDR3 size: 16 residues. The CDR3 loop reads CASSSSGTLNTGELFF. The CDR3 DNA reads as TGTGCCAGCAGTTCCTCCGGGACTCTCAACACCGGGGAGCTGTTTTTT.

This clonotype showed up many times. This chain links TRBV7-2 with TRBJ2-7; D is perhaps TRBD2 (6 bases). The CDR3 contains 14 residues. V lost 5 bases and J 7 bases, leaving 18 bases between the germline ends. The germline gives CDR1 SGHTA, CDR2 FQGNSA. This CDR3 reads CASSPNVRGGEQYF. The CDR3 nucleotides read TGTGCCAGCAGCCCCAACGTCCGGGGAGGAGAGCAGTACTTC.

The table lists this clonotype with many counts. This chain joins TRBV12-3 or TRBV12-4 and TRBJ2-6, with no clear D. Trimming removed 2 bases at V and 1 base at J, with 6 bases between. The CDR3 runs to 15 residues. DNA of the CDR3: TGTGCCAGCAGTTTATCAAGTTCTGGGGCCAACGTCCTGACTTTC. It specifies CASSLSSSGANVLTF.

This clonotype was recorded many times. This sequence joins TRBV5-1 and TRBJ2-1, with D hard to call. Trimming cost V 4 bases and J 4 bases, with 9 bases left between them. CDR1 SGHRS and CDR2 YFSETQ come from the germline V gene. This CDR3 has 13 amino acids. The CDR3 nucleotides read TGCGCCAGCAGCAACGTAAGGTACAATGAGCAGTTCTTC. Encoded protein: CASSNVRYNEQFF. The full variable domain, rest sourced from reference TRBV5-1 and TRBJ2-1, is KAGVTQTPRYLIKTRGQQVTLSCSPISGHRSVSWYQQTPGQGLQFLFEYFSETQRNKGNFPGRFSGRQFSNSRSEMNVSTLELGDSALYLCASSNVRYNEQFFGPGTRLTVL.